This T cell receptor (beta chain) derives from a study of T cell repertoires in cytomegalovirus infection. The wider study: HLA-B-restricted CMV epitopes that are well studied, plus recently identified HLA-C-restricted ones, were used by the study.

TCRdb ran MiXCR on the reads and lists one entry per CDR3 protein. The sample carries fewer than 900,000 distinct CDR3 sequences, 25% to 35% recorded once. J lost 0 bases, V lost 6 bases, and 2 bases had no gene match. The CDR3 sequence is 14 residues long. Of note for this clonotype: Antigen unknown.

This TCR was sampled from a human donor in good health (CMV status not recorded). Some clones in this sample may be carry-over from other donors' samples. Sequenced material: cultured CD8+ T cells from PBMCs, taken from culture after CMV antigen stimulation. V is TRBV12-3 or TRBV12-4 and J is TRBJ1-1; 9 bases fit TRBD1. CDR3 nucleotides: TGTGCCAGCAGGGACAGGGGAATGAACACTGAAGCTTTCTTT. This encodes CASRDRGMNTEAFF.